Described below is a single T cell receptor beta chain sequence and its context. The CDR3 extends over 16 amino acids. V was clipped by 6 bases and J by 0 bases, with 17 bases between them. Germline CDR1 is MDHEN and CDR2 is SYDVKM. The source of the sample is a study of blood T cell repertoires in COVID-19. Background on the study: Acute and convalescent COVID-19 specimens originated in the United States, Italy and Spain. Sources were T cells, B-cell-depleted T cells, or PBMCs; the material itself was cDNA or gDNA.

Per the authors' pipeline: Estimated nucleated cell counts came from reference gene primer amplification. Profiling relied on immunoSEQ multiplex PCR, and the TCRdb table lists in-frame clones only, not all of them. Clone size and the V and J calls come from that table; the DNA yielded D and trimming. Here the sample spans under 300,000 clones, 75% to 85% being singletons. The material sequenced was peripheral blood. The chain is built from TRBV28 and TRBJ1-1; D unresolved. The origin of this receptor is a human donor in a cohort sampled during active COVID-19. The CDR3 sequence is CASSPTEGSMNTEAFF. The CDR3 DNA sequence: TGTGCCAGCAGCCCCACGGAAGGGAGCATGAACACTGAAGCTTTCTTT.